Presented here are 25 T cell receptor beta chains from one specimen sequenced in a study of beta chain features in type 1 diabetes. Study-wide results and limits: Moderate yet significant TCRB CDR3 shortening was seen in Type 1 diabetes patients in all four CD4+ subsets.

Their antigens are not known. What was sequenced were expressed TCRB transcripts, since all of the isolated RNA had been reverse transcribed. Only in-frame clones appear in the TCRdb table, and some are missing; sequencing was by immunoSEQ multiplex PCR. The data contain almost 350,000 clones, roughly 8.8% of them singletons. The source material was central memory CD4+ T cells from blood. The receptors derive from a man aged 25-40 years with type 1 diabetes.

The rearrangement links TRBV28 to TRBJ2-2, with 10 bases aligning to TRBD1. This CDR3 is 14 amino acids long. The V gene's germline CDR1 is MDHEN and CDR2 SYDVKM. Losses at the gene ends were 6 bases for V and 7 bases for J; bases not matched to a gene: 5. Written as DNA, the CDR3 is TGTGCCAGCAGGACAGGGGGCGAGGGCGGGGAGCTGTTTTTT. It codes for CASRTGGEGGELFF.

The V call is TRBV7-2, the J call TRBJ2-7, with D possibly matching TRBD2 (8 bases). The CDR3 contains 18 residues. CDR1 is SGHTA, CDR2 FQGNSA, per germline. The germline V and J ends were trimmed by 4 bases and 3 bases, with 25 bases remaining between them. CDR3 coding DNA: TGTGCCAGCAGCTCCCCGGGAGGGTACAGGGGAGTAAGCTACGAGCAGTACTTC. This codes for CASSSPGGYRGVSYEQYF.

The chain employs TRBV10-3 and TRBJ2-7, with D unresolved. CDR3 size: 13 residues. Trimming cost V 10 bases and J 4 bases, with 17 bases left between them. Germline CDR1 reads ENHRY; CDR2 reads SYGVKD. CDR3 loop: CASSQTLGYEQYF. The CDR3 nucleotides read TGTGCCAGCAGCCAAACCCTCGGGTACGAGCAGTACTTC.

There are a few counts of this clone. The chain recombines TRBV7-9 with TRBJ1-4, with D unresolved. CDR1 SEHNR and CDR2 FQNEAQ come from the germline V gene (reference sequence). The CDR3 has 14 residues. V was trimmed by 7 bases and J by 4 bases, leaving 13 bases between them. CDR3 sequence reads: CASTLGINNEKLFF. CDR3 coding DNA: TGTGCCAGCACCCTCGGGATAAATAATGAAAAACTGTTTTTT.

This clone has a handful of counts. The gene calls are TRBV4-3 and TRBJ1-6, with D perhaps matching TRBD1 (5 bases). V lost 0 bases to trimming and J lost 10 bases, with 16 bases between them. The germline V gene has CDR1 LGHNA and CDR2 YSLEER. CDR3 length equals 16 residues. The CDR3 DNA is TGCGCCAGCAGCCAAGATTGGGGCGGGGTTAGGTCACCCCTCCACTTT. Protein: CASSQDWGGVRSPLHF.

The V and J genes are TRBV15 and TRBJ1-1, with D tentatively TRBD1 (5 bases). Germline V gene sequence: CDR1 LNHNV, CDR2 YYDKDF (reference sequence). V lost 0 bases, J lost 1 base, and 9 bases lay in between. This CDR3 comprises 15 residues. CDR3 in amino acids: CATSRDAGGNTEAFF. CDR3 sequence (DNA): TGTGCCACCAGCAGAGATGCTGGGGGGAACACTGAAGCTTTCTTT.

The table lists this clone with a few counts. The CDR3 DNA is TGTGCCAGCAGCTTAGCGCTAACCAGCAATCAGCCCCAGCATTTT. Its translation: CASSLALTSNQPQHF. The rearrangement uses TRBV7-2 and TRBJ1-5, with no clear D. The CDR3 sequence is 15 residues long. Germline CDR1 and CDR2: SGHTA and FQGNSA. V lost 0 bases and J 1 base, leaving 7 bases between the germline ends.

This clone occurred many times. V gene TRBV2 combines with J gene TRBJ2-4, with D uncertain. Trimming left V 3 bases short and J 5 bases short, with 5 bases between. Germline CDR1 is SNHLY and CDR2 is FYNNEI. CDR3 length: 12 residues. This CDR3 reads CASSDVENIQYF. The CDR3 DNA sequence: TGTGCCAGCAGTGATGTTGAAAACATTCAGTACTTC.

This clone was seen a handful of times. The V call is TRBV19, the J call TRBJ1-2; TRBD1 aligns across 7 bases. The CDR3 totals 15 residues. Germline loops: CDR1 LNHDA, CDR2 SQIVND (reference sequence). Trimming removed 3 bases from V and 3 bases from J; junction bases left unmatched: 7. The CDR3 coding sequence is TGTGCCAGTAGTATTACTCGGCAGGGGGACTATGGCTACACCTTC. Residues: CASSITRQGDYGYTF.

The chain joins TRBV6-6 to TRBJ1-2; 12 bases match TRBD1. This CDR3 is 15 amino acids long. In germline, CDR1 is MNHNY, CDR2 SVGAGI (reference sequence). Trimming took 10 bases from V and 6 from J; bases not matched to a gene: 12. Written as DNA, the CDR3 is TGTGCCATCCCGGGACAGGGGGCCGAGGTGGATGGCTACACCTTC. It is translated as CAIPGQGAEVDGYTF.

In its sample, this clone was seen a few times. V is TRBV5-4 and J is TRBJ2-1; 9 bases are a match to TRBD2. The CDR3 length is 15 residues. Germline CDR1 and CDR2: SGHNT and YYREEE (reference sequence). Trimming removed 4 bases from V and 8 bases from J; junction bases left unmatched: 10. The CDR3 protein is CASSRAGGAIDEQFF. The CDR3 DNA reads as TGTGCCAGCAGCCGCGCGGGGGGGGCCATAGATGAGCAGTTCTTC.

The table lists this clone with a few counts. The J gene is TRBJ2-1, the V gene TRBV5-1; perhaps D is TRBD1 or TRBD2 (5 bases each). V lost 5 bases, J lost 0 bases, and 12 bases lay in between. Per germline, CDR1 SGHRS and CDR2 YFSETQ. The CDR3 is made up of 15 amino acids. Here the CDR3 DNA reads TGCGCCAGCAGGGGGGACGCGAGCTCCTACAATGAGCAGTTCTTC. Translated: CASRGDASSYNEQFF.

CDR3 nucleotides: TGTGCCAGCTCACCTGGACAGGGGGCCAACTATGGCTACACCTTC. Translation: CASSPGQGANYGYTF. The chain is built from TRBV18 and TRBJ1-2; TRBD1 agrees at 11 bases. J lost 2 bases, V lost 3 bases, and 2 bases had no gene match. The length of the CDR3 is 15 residues. The germline V gene encodes CDR1 KGHSH and CDR2 LQKENI.

This clone was seen a few times. The chain uses TRBV27 and TRBJ2-1; the D is unclear. This CDR3 has 12 amino acids. V was shortened by 5 bases and J by 3 bases, with 5 bases between the two germline ends. CDR1 and CDR2 (germline): MNHEY, SMNVEV (reference sequence). This chain's CDR3 is CASSPNYNEQFF. The DNA of the CDR3 is TGTGCCAGCAGTCCTAACTACAATGAGCAGTTCTTC.

This rearrangement joins TRBV21-1 to TRBJ1-5; TRBD1 is the table's D call, not checked against the DNA. TRBV21-1 is a pseudogene locus. The CDR3 is 15 residues long. CDR3 in amino acids: CASSKGQGGGKPQHF. Written as DNA, the CDR3 is TGTGCCAGCAGCAAAGGTCAAGGGGGTGGAAAGCCCCAGCATTTT.

This clone was observed many times. The gene calls are TRBV14 and TRBJ2-7; possible D gene TRBD1, 7 bases. The germline V and J ends were trimmed by 4 bases and 5 bases, with 18 bases remaining between them. Germline CDR1 and CDR2: SGHDN and FVKESK. There are 15 residues in the CDR3. The CDR3 spells CASSPMGGTGDEQYF. The CDR3 coding sequence is TGTGCCAGCAGCCCAATGGGGGGCACAGGGGACGAGCAGTACTTC.

Only a few counts were recorded for this clone. The chain carries TRBV25-1 and TRBJ2-1; D is possibly TRBD1 (6 bases). With 5 bases removed from V and 3 bases from J, the gap between germline ends came to 11 bases. Germline-derived CDR1 and CDR2 are MGHDK and SYGVNS. The length of the CDR3 is 14 residues. The CDR3 here is CASSLGGLYNEQFF. The CDR3 nucleotides are TGTGCCAGCAGTCTTGGGGGCCTCTACAATGAGCAGTTCTTC.

There are a few counts of this clone. The chain combines TRBV5-1 with TRBJ1-3; D not resolved. The CDR3 extends over 15 amino acids. Germline V CDR1 and CDR2: SGHRS, YFSETQ. The V end was cut by 4 bases, the J end by 0 bases, with 11 bases between. The CDR3 nucleotides are TGCGCCAGCAGCCTGGTGGCGGACTCTGGAAACACCATATATTTT. Protein product: CASSLVADSGNTIYF.

As to this clone: A much larger clone is a single base away; this may be a read error. The V gene is TRBV7-9, the J gene TRBJ2-6; D remains unclear. Looked up from germline, CDR1 is SEHNR and CDR2 is FQNEAQ (reference sequence). V was clipped by 1 base and J by 0 bases, with 4 bases between them. CDR3 length equals 15 residues. The CDR3 protein is CASSLGSSGANVLTF. In DNA form, the CDR3 reads TGTGCCAGCAGCTTAGGAAGCTCTGGGGCCAACGTCCTGACTTTC.

Points on this clone: The junction does not match germline at one end; this may be a read error. V is TRBV7-7 and J is TRBJ1-3; D gene uncertain. This CDR3 is 13 amino acids long. CDR1 is SSHAT, CDR2 FNYEAQ, per germline (reference sequence). The CDR3 nucleotides read TGTGCTAGCAGCTCAGATTTAGGAAACACCATATATTTT. It codes for CASSSDLGNTIYF.

The chain combines TRBV29-1 with TRBJ2-3; TRBD1 aligns across 10 bases. Trimming cost V 2 bases and J 4 bases; bases outside gene matches: 15. Germline values: CDR1 SQVTM, CDR2 ANQGSEA. The CDR3 covers 18 residues. CDR3 nucleotide sequence: TGCAGCGTTGAACAAGTCTCATCGACAGGGGGCAGATCAGATACGCAGTATTTT. The encoded protein is CSVEQVSSTGGRSDTQYF.

This clone was seen at least ten times. V and J are TRBV19 and TRBJ1-1; D is ambiguous. The ends were cut back, 8 bases at V and 4 bases at J, with 11 bases in the middle. Germline V gene sequence: CDR1 LNHDA, CDR2 SQIVND (reference sequence). This CDR3 is built from 12 residues. CDR3: CASSDWGTEAFF. The CDR3 nucleotides read TGTGCCAGTTCTGATTGGGGCACTGAAGCTTTCTTT.

The V and J genes are TRBV7-2 and TRBJ1-2; 10 bases align to TRBD1. The CDR3 length is 14 residues. V gave up 5 bases and J gave up 4 bases; unmatched junction bases: 4. CDR1 and CDR2 (germline): SGHTA, FQGNSA. CDR3 in amino acids: CASSMRTGGYGYTF. The CDR3 DNA follows: TGTGCCAGCAGCATGAGGACAGGGGGCTATGGCTACACCTTC.

Only a few counts were recorded for this clone. The genes are TRBV5-1 and TRBJ2-3; D possibly corresponds to TRBD1 (6 bases). The CDR3 contains 12 residues. Trimming took off 4 bases at V and 6 bases at J, with 9 bases between the two ends. Germline CDR1 and CDR2: SGHRS and YFSETQ. The CDR3 DNA sequence: TGCGCCAGCAGCCCAGACAGGGATACGCAGTATTTT. Translating it yields CASSPDRDTQYF.

In this sample, this clone turned up many times. This chain connects TRBV7-2 to TRBJ1-3; 7 nucleotides align to TRBD1. Unmatched junction bases numbered 0, after V lost 5 bases and J lost 2 bases. The germline V gene encodes CDR1 SGHTA and CDR2 FQGNSA. The CDR3 is 13 residues long. The chain's CDR3 is CASSTGAGNTIYF. In DNA, the CDR3 is TGTGCCAGCAGCACAGGGGCTGGAAACACCATATATTTT. The entire variable domain, with the rest obtained from reference TRBV7-2 and TRBJ1-3, is as follows: GAGVSQSPSNKVTEKGKDVELRCDPISGHTALYWYRQSLGQGLEFLIYFQGNSAPDKSGLPSDRFSAERTGGSVSTLTIQRTQQEDSAVYLCASSTGAGNTIYFGEGSWLTVV.